These T cell receptor beta chains were read from a single sample in a study of CD8 T cells in ankylosing spondylitis. TCRdb re-analysed the 5' RACE reads in MiXCR, keeping a single row per CDR3 protein. The table records 100,000 to 150,000 distinct CDR3 sequences, approximately 6.8% of them present only once. Sequences were obtained from blood, either unsorted or a sorted T cell fraction (not recorded which). The receptors shown here come from a male donor with ankylosing spondylitis or in good health (not recorded which). Each CDR3 is given with its conserved first and last residue. Each record gives: clone size, V gene, CDR3 protein. The size field is filled for only some rows; it gives once, few, many or a size class.

clone_size: many
v_call: TRBV4-1
cdr3_aa: CASSPGQANTEAFF

clone_size: many
v_call: TRBV27
cdr3_aa: CASYPPGEQYF

clone_size: NA
v_call: TRBV28
cdr3_aa: CASTQWGTGSYEQYF

clone_size: many
v_call: TRBV12-3/TRBV12-4
cdr3_aa: CASSPYTGVNTEAFF

clone_size: many
v_call: TRBV20-1
cdr3_aa: CSARSSGQGFNEQYF

clone_size: many
v_call: TRBV20-1
cdr3_aa: CSARSYRDGGETQYF

clone_size: many
v_call: TRBV12-3/TRBV12-4
cdr3_aa: CATGTRDTDTQYF

clone_size: many
v_call: TRBV20-1
cdr3_aa: CSAMSPSGGTDTQYF

clone_size: many
v_call: TRBV3-1
cdr3_aa: CASSFSGGTADTQYF

clone_size: many
v_call: TRBV4-1
cdr3_aa: CASSQETPGLLGELFF

clone_size: many
v_call: TRBV5-1
cdr3_aa: CASSFMREQFF

clone_size: many
v_call: TRBV5-1
cdr3_aa: CASSLGEGAQPQHF

clone_size: many
v_call: TRBV7-9
cdr3_aa: CASSPLPISYEQYF

clone_size: many
v_call: TRBV29-1
cdr3_aa: CSGARGGAEAFF

clone_size: many
v_call: TRBV5-4
cdr3_aa: CASSGRDSAYYGYTF

clone_size: many
v_call: TRBV20-1
cdr3_aa: CSARFGSGRTDTQYF

clone_size: many
v_call: TRBV4-3
cdr3_aa: CASSQTGVGELFF

clone_size: many
v_call: TRBV20-1
cdr3_aa: CSAAGVSYEQYF

clone_size: once
v_call: TRBV9
cdr3_aa: CASVVSGRRADTQYF

clone_size: many
v_call: TRBV5-1
cdr3_aa: CASSLTGGSEQYF

clone_size: few
v_call: TRBV5-1
cdr3_aa: CASSFGRTGGPYEQYF

clone_size: NA
v_call: TRBV20-1
cdr3_aa: CSGWQGNFNTEAFF

clone_size: large
v_call: TRBV29-1
cdr3_aa: CSVESDMTYEQYF

clone_size: many
v_call: TRBV20-1
cdr3_aa: CSAQTSGRTYEQYF

clone_size: many
v_call: TRBV12-3/TRBV12-4
cdr3_aa: CASSLRLAGNNEQFF

clone_size: few
v_call: TRBV7-9
cdr3_aa: CASSSSSIMTDTQYF

clone_size: many
v_call: TRBV5-1
cdr3_aa: CASSLDRVGLNEQFF

clone_size: many
v_call: TRBV12-3/TRBV12-4
cdr3_aa: CASSFPGRRNEQFF

clone_size: many
v_call: TRBV6-5
cdr3_aa: CASSSGQGFSEQYF

clone_size: many
v_call: TRBV7-2
cdr3_aa: CASSVRDISGNTIYF

clone_size: many
v_call: TRBV24-1
cdr3_aa: CATSDTSYGYTF

clone_size: few
v_call: TRBV19
cdr3_aa: CASKRADAGTGELFF

clone_size: many
v_call: TRBV5-1
cdr3_aa: CASSLGGTAETQYF

clone_size: many
v_call: TRBV12-3/TRBV12-4
cdr3_aa: CASSLGGLQETQYF

clone_size: many
v_call: TRBV20-1
cdr3_aa: CSARAQGLGGTEQYF

clone_size: few
v_call: TRBV19
cdr3_aa: CATLSAAGYTF

clone_size: many
v_call: TRBV5-6
cdr3_aa: CASSLGFGVQPQHF

clone_size: many
v_call: TRBV15
cdr3_aa: CATSRDGGGYTF

clone_size: many
v_call: TRBV7-9
cdr3_aa: CASSGQYQETQYF

clone_size: many
v_call: TRBV7-9
cdr3_aa: CASLELRPSPGNEAFF

clone_size: many
v_call: TRBV30
cdr3_aa: CAWTKDNSNQPQHF

clone_size: many
v_call: TRBV5-1
cdr3_aa: CASYGSGETEAFF

clone_size: many
v_call: TRBV29-1
cdr3_aa: CSVVLMNTGELFF

clone_size: many
v_call: TRBV5-1
cdr3_aa: CASSPPLAGKNEQFF

clone_size: few
v_call: TRBV6-1
cdr3_aa: CASSRTDSVNTEAFF

clone_size: few
v_call: TRBV6-1
cdr3_aa: CASSLAGSGETQYF